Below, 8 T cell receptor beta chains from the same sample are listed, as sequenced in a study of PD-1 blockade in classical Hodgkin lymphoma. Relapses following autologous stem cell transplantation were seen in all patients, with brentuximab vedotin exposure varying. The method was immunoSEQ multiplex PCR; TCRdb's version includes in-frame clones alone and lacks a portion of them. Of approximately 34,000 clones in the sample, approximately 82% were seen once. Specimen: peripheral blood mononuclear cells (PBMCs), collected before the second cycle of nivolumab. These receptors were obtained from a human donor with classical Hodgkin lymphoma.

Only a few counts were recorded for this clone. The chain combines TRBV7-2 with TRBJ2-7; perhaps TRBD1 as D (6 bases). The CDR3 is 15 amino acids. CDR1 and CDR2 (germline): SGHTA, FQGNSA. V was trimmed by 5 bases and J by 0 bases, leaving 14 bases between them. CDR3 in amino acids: CASSPRTASSYEQYF. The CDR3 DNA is TGTGCCAGCAGCCCTAGGACAGCAAGCTCCTACGAGCAGTACTTC. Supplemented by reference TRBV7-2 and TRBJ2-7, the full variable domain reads GAGVSQSPSNKVTEKGKDVELRCDPISGHTALYWYRQSLGQGLEFLIYFQGNSAPDKSGLPSDRFSAERTGGSVSTLTIQRTQQEDSAVYLCASSPRTASSYEQYFGPGTRLTVT.

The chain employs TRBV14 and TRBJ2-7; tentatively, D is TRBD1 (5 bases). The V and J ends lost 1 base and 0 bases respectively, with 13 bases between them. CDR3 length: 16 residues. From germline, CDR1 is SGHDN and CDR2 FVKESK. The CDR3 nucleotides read TGTGCCAGCAGCCAAGCTGCTGGACAACTCTCCTACGAGCAGTACTTC. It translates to CASSQAAGQLSYEQYF.

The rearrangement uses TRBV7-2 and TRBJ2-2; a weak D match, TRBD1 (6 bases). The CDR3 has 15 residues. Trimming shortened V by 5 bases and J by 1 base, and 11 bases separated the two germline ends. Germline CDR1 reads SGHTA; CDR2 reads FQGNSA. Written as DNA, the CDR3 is TGTGCCAGCAGCCCCTTGACAGGGAACACCGGGGAGCTGTTTTTT. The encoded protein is CASSPLTGNTGELFF.

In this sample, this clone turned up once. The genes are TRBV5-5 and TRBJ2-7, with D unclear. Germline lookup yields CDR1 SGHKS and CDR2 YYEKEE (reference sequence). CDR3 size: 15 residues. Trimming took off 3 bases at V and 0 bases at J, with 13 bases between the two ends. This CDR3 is CASSYWTGSSYEQYF. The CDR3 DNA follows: TGTGCCAGCAGCTATTGGACGGGTAGCTCCTACGAGCAGTACTTC.

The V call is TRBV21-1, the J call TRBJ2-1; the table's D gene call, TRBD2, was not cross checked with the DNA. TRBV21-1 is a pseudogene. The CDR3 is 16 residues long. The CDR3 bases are TGTGCCAGCAGCAAAGCCGGCGGGGGCTCGTACAATGAGCAGTTCTTC. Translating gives CASSKAGGGSYNEQFF.

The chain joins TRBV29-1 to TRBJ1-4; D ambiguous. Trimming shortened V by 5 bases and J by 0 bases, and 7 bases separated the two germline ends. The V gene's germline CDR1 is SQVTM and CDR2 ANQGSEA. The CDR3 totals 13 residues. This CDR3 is CSVIPATNEKLFF. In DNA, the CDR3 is TGCAGCGTTATCCCAGCAACTAATGAAAAACTGTTTTTT.

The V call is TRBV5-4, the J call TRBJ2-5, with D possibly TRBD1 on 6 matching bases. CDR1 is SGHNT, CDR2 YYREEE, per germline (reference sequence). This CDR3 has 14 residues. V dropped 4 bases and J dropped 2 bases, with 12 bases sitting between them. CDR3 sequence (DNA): TGTGCCAGCAGCGAAATAAGGGGGCAAGAGACCCAGTACTTC. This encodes CASSEIRGQETQYF.

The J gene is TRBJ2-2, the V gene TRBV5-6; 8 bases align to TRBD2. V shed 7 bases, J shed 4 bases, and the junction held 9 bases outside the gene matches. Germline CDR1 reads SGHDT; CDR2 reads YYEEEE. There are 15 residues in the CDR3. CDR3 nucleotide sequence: TGTGCCAGCGGTTGGATTAGCGGGGTCACCGGGGAGCTGTTTTTT. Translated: CASGWISGVTGELFF.